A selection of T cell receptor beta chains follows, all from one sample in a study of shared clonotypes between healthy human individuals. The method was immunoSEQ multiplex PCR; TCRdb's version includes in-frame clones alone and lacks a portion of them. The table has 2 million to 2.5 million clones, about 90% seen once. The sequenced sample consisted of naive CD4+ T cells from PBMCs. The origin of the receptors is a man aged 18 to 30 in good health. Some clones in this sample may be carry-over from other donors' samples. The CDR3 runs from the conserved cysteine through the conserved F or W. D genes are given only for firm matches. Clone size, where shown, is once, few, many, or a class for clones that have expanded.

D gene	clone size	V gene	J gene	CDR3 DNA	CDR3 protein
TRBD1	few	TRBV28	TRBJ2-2	TGTGCCAGCAGGTCGACAGGGCAGAACACCGGGGAGCTGTTTTTT	CASRSTGQNTGELFF
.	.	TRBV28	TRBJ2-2	TGTGCCAGCTGCGGGGCGCACACCGGGGAGCTGTTTTTT	CASCGAHTGELFF
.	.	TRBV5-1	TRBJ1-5	TGCGCCAGCAGCCACGATGGGACGGGCCTAGAGCCCCAGCATTTT	CASSHDGTGLEPQHF
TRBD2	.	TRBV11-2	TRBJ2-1	TGTGCCAGCAGCCCTAGCGGGGTCATCTCCTACAATGAGCAGTTCTTC	CASSPSGVISYNEQFF
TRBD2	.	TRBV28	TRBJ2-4	TGTGCCAGCAGTCAAACTTTAGCGGGCCCAAACTACAAAAACATTCAGTACTTC	CASSQTLAGPNYKNIQYF
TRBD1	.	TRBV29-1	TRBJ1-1	TGCAGCGTTCGAGGACAGGCGAACACTGAAGCTTTCTTT	CSVRGQANTEAFF
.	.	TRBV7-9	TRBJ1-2	TGTGCCAGCAGCTTCGACGGCCGGTCGGGTGGCTACACCTTC	CASSFDGRSGGYTF
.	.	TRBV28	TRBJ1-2	TGTGCCAGCAGTTTACAAGTGGGGCAGGGGTTTGGCTACACCTTC	CASSLQVGQGFGYTF
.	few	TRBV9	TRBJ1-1	TGTGCCAGCAGCGGACCCACAGTAGAGGGGACTGAAGCTTTCTTT	CASSGPTVEGTEAFF
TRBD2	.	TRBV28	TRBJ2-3	TGTGCCAGCAGTACTCCTGCTTGGCGGGAGGGCCTATCAGATACGCAGTATTTT	CASSTPAWREGLSDTQYF
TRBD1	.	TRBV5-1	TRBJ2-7	TGCGCCAGCAGCCGGACAGGGAACGCCTACGAGCAGTACTTC	CASSRTGNAYEQYF
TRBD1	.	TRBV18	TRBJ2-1	TGTGCCAGCTCACCACAGGGGACAGGGGGCGCGAATGAGCAGTTCTTC	CASSPQGTGGANEQFF
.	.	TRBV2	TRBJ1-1	TGTGCCAGCAGTCTACTTCCAGCGAACACTGAAGCTTTCTTT	CASSLLPANTEAFF
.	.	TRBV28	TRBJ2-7	TGTGCCATAGGCAGAACGGGGAGCTCCTACGAGCAGTACTTC	CAIGRTGSSYEQYF
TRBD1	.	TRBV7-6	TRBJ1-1	TGTGCCAGCAGCTTCGCGGGACAGGGGATACGGGGCACTGAAGCTTTCTTT	CASSFAGQGIRGTEAFF
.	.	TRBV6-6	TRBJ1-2	TGTGCCAGCAGAGTACAGGGAGCTCGGGGCTACACCTTC	CASRVQGARGYTF
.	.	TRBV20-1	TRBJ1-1	TGCAGTGCTAAGCTCTACACTGAAGCTTTCTTT	CSAKLYTEAFF
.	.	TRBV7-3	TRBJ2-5	TGTGCCAGCAGCCGTTCGATCCAAGAGACCCAGTACTTC	CASSRSIQETQYF
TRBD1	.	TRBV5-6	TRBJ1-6	TGTGCCAGCAGCTGGGGACAGGGTTATTCACCCCTCCACTTT	CASSWGQGYSPLHF
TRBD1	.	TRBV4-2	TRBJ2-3	TGTGCCAGCAGCCAAGAGACAGGGGGGCCCACAGATACGCAGTATTTT	CASSQETGGPTDTQYF
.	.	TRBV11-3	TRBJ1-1	TGTGCCAGCAGCTTAGAACAGACCACTGAAGCTTTCTTT	CASSLEQTTEAFF
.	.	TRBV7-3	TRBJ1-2	TGTGCCAGCAGCGGGGGCGAGGGAAGCTATGGCTACACCTTC	CASSGGEGSYGYTF
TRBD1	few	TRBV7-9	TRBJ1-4	TGTGCCAGCAGCCCGGGACAGGGGAATGAAAAACTGTTTTTT	CASSPGQGNEKLFF
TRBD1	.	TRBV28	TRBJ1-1	TGTGCCAGCAGACGGACAGGGAGGACTGAAGCTTTCTTT	CASRRTGRTEAFF
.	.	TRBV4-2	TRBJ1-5	TGTGCCAGCAGCCATGGCTGGTTACAAAGCAATCAGCCCCAGCATTTT	CASSHGWLQSNQPQHF
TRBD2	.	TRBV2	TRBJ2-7	TGTGCCAGCAGCTCCGGCCTAGCGGGGTATGGGTACGAGCAGTACTTC	CASSSGLAGYGYEQYF
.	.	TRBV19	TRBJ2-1	TGTGCCAGTAGTCCGGGGGCCGCCTACAATGAGCAGTTCTTC	CASSPGAAYNEQFF
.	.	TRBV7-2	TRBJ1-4	TGTGCCAGCAGCCAACAACAGGGAAGGGTTGAAAAACTGTTTTTT	CASSQQQGRVEKLFF
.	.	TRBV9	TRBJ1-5	TGTGCCAGCAGCCCGGACGTTAACCGGCCCCAGCATTTT	CASSPDVNRPQHF
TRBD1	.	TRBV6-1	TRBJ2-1	TGTGCCAGCAGTGTAATTGGTGGGGGGACAGGGCCCTACAATGAGCAGTTCTTC	CASSVIGGGTGPYNEQFF
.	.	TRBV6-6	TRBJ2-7	TGTGCCAGCAGAGCAGAGAGCTACGAGCAGTACTTC	CASRAESYEQYF
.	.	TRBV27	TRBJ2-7	TGTGCCAGCAGGATAGGGACAAGAACCTACGAGCAGTACTTC	CASRIGTRTYEQYF
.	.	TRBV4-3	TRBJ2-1	TGCGCCAGCAGCCAAGTTGCTAGCGTAGGTGAGCAGTTCTTC	CASSQVASVGEQFF
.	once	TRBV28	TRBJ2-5	TGTGCCAGCAGTCGGCCAGACCAAGAGACCCAGTACTTC	CASSRPDQETQYF
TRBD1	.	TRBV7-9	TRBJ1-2	TGTGCCAGCAGCGGATACCCGGGACAGATGATCTATGGCTACACCTTC	CASSGYPGQMIYGYTF
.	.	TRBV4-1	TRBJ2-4	TGCGCCAGCGGCGATTCCGGGACAACCAAAAACATTCAGTACTTC	CASGDSGTTKNIQYF
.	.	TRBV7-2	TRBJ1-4	TGTGCCAGCAGCCAGCAAAGATCAACTAATGAAAAACTGTTTTTT	CASSQQRSTNEKLFF
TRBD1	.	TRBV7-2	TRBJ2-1	TGTGCCAGCATCCAGATACAGGGGGTCAATGAGCAGTTCTTC	CASIQIQGVNEQFF
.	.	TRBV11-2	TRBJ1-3	TGTGCCAGCAGCTTCCAGGGAAGCTCTGGAAACACCATATATTTT	CASSFQGSSGNTIYF